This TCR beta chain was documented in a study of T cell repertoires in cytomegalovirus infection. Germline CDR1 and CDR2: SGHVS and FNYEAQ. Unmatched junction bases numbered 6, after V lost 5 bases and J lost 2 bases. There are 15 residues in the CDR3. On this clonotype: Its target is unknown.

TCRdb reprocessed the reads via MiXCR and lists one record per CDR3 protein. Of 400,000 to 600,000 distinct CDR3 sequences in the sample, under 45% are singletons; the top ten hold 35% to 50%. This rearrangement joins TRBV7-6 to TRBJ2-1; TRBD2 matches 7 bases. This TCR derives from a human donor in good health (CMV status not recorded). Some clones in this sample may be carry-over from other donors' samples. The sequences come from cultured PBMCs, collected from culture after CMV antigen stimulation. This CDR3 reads CASSAHLAAYNEQFF. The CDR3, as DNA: TGTGCCAGCAGCGCTCATCTAGCGGCCTACAATGAGCAGTTCTTC.